This T cell receptor (beta chain) derives from a study of memory CD4+ T cells and cytomegalovirus serostatus. This clone was seen a handful of times. Single viable CD3+CD4+CD8-CD45RO+ cells were sorted as the memory CD4+ T cells. V was cut by 3 bases and J by 3 bases, with 5 bases left in between. The CDR3 contains 11 residues. CDR1 is GTSNPN, CDR2 SVGIG, per germline (reference sequence). Generated by immunoSEQ multiplex PCR, the TCRdb table keeps only in-frame clones and is missing some. The sample lists approximately 46,000 clones; under 80% were seen once. This chain joins TRBV30 and TRBJ1-1; no firm D call. The sample consisted of memory CD4+ T cells from blood. This receptor was taken from an adult in good health and CMV-seronegative. In DNA form, the CDR3 reads TGTGCCTGGAGCGGCTACACTGAAGCTTTCTTT. Translation gives CAWSGYTEAFF.